This T cell receptor beta chain was identified in a study of blood T cell repertoires in COVID-19. Study overall: COVID-19 samples collected from the United States, Italy and Spain covered acute and convalescent phases. The analysed material was cDNA or gDNA that came from T cells, B-cell-depleted T cells, or PBMCs.

Germline assignment: CDR1 MNHEY and CDR2 SVGAGI. This CDR3 has 14 amino acids. V shed 5 bases, J shed 1 base, and the junction held 4 bases outside the gene matches. Under the authors' procedure: The assay estimated nucleated cells by amplifying reference gene primers. Repertoires were generated with immunoSEQ multiplex PCR, while TCRdb's copy carries only in-frame clones and drops some. That table gives V, J and clone size, and the DNA gave D and trimming. The data contain tens of thousands of clones, 78% of them singletons. J is TRBJ1-1 and V is TRBV6-5; 7 bases line up with TRBD1. The sample was peripheral blood. This receptor was identified in a human donor in a cohort sampled during active COVID-19. CDR3 region: CASSPGQPNTEAFF. The DNA of the CDR3 is TGTGCCAGCAGTCCGGGACAGCCGAACACTGAAGCTTTCTTT.